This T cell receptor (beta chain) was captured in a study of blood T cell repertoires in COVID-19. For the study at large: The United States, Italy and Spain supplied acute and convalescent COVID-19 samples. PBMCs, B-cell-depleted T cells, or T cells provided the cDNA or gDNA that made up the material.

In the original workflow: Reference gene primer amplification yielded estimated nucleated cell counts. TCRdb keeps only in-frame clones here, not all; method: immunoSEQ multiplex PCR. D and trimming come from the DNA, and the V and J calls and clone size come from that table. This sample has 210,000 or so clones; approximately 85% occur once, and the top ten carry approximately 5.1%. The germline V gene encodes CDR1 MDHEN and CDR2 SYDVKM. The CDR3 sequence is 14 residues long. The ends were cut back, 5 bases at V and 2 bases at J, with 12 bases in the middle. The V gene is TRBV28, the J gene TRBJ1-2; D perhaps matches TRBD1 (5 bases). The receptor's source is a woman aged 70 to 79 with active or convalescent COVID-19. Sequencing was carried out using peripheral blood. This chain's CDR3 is CASSLRQLNYGYTF. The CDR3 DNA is TGTGCCAGCAGTCTTCGACAGTTGAACTATGGCTACACCTTC.